A selection of T cell receptor beta chains follows, all from one sample in a study of CD8 T cells in Susac syndrome. TCRdb re-called the immunoSEQ multiplex PCR reads through MiXCR, storing one row per CDR3 protein. The sample lists fewer than 100,000 distinct CDR3 sequences; around nine tenths were seen once. The sequenced material came from CD8+ T cells from PBMCs. The receptors shown here come from a human donor with multiple sclerosis. The CDR3 runs from the conserved cysteine through the conserved F or W. Fields, in order: V gene, D gene, J gene, clone size, CDR3 DNA, CDR3 protein. A D gene is named only where the DNA matches it firmly. Some rows mark clone size as missing; the rest say once, few, many or name a class of expanded clone.

>TRBV4-3|-|TRBJ2-1|-
TGCGCCAGCAGCCAAGACTCTACCTACAATGAGCAGTTCTTC
CASSQDSTYNEQFF
>TRBV19|-|TRBJ2-5|-
TGTGCCAGTAGTGCGGACCTAGGGGAGGAGACCCAGTACTTC
CASSADLGEETQYF
>TRBV6-4|-|TRBJ2-6|-
TGTGCCAGCAGTGACGGGTCCCAAACCGGGGCCAACGTCCTGACTTTC
CASSDGSQTGANVLTF
>TRBV10-1|TRBD2|TRBJ2-1|-
TGCGCCAGCAGTGAGGGACTAGCGGGAGTCACGGATGAGCAGTTCTTC
CASSEGLAGVTDEQFF
>TRBV5-6|-|TRBJ1-6|-
TGTGCCAGCAGCTTGGCCGGCGGGACGCCTTATTCACCCCTCCACTTT
CASSLAGGTPYSPLHF
>TRBV19|-|TRBJ1-2|-
TGTGCCAGTAGTTCTTCCCGGGACATCGATGGCTACACCTTC
CASSSSRDIDGYTF
>TRBV7-6|TRBD1|TRBJ2-2|-
TGTGCCAGCCAAAGGACAGGGGCCGGGGAGCTGTTTTTT
CASQRTGAGELFF
>TRBV3-1|TRBD2|TRBJ2-1|-
TGTGCCAGCAGCCTCCCACTAGCGGGGTCGAATGAGCAGTTCTTC
CASSLPLAGSNEQFF
>TRBV12-3/TRBV12-4|-|TRBJ2-1|once
TGTGCCAGCAGCCTACCTCATTTAGGGACTCGATCCTACAATGAGCAGTTCTTC
CASSLPHLGTRSYNEQFF
>TRBV7-9|TRBD1|TRBJ2-7|-
TGTGCCAGCAGCCAGATAGAGACAGGGAACTACGAGCAGTACTTC
CASSQIETGNYEQYF
>TRBV25-1|TRBD1|TRBJ2-1|-
TGTGCCAGCAGTGTCTTTCACAGGGGGCCACCTCTTTACAATGAGCAGTTCTTC
CASSVFHRGPPLYNEQFF
>TRBV19|TRBD2|TRBJ2-7|-
TGTGCCAGCTGGGGAGCGGGAGCCAACGAGCAGTACTTC
CASWGAGANEQYF
>TRBV4-3|TRBD2|TRBJ2-1|-
TGCGCCAGCAGCCAAGGCGTAGCGGGAGGCAATGAGCAGTTCTTC
CASSQGVAGGNEQFF
>TRBV3-1|-|TRBJ1-1|-
TGTGCCAGCAGCCAAGAAAATGCGATCCGGCGACCGAACACTGAAGCTTTCTTT
CASSQENAIRRPNTEAFF
>TRBV19|TRBD2|TRBJ2-1|-
TGTGCCAGTAGTATTTCTAGCGGGAGTAAGAATGAGCAGTTCTTC
CASSISSGSKNEQFF
>TRBV5-1|-|TRBJ2-3|-
TGCGCCAGCAGCCTCAGGGGATTTAGCACAGATACGCAGTATTTT
CASSLRGFSTDTQYF
>TRBV13|-|TRBJ2-3|-
TGTGCCAGCAGCTTAGTAGGGGACATCTACCAGTATTTT
CASSLVGDIYQYF
>TRBV19|TRBD2|TRBJ2-5|-
TGTGCCAGTAGTACTCCCGGGGGGGAGACCCAGTACTTC
CASSTPGGETQYF
>TRBV10-3|TRBD1|TRBJ1-1|-
TGTGCCATCCTGGGGGGGCAGGGGGACACTGAAGCTTTCTTT
CAILGGQGDTEAFF
>TRBV24-1|TRBD2|TRBJ2-1|-
TGTGCCACCAGGATGTCTAGCGGGAGGCCGCAAGGGCAGTTCTTC
CATRMSSGRPQGQFF
>TRBV24-1|-|TRBJ1-1|-
TGTGCCACCAGTCAGGGCGACAACACTGAAGCTTTCTTT
CATSQGDNTEAFF
>TRBV9|TRBD2|TRBJ2-3|-
TGTGCCAGCAGCGTAGGGAGCGGGAGTATCACAGATACGCAGTATTTT
CASSVGSGSITDTQYF
>TRBV6-1|TRBD1|TRBJ1-5|-
TGTGCCAGCAGTGAGGCCGGGGGACAGGGTCTTGGCAATCAGCCCCAGCATTTT
CASSEAGGQGLGNQPQHF
>TRBV15|TRBD2|TRBJ2-5|-
TGTGCCACCAGCAGAGAGGCGGGAGGTATATCGGAGACCCAGTACTTC
CATSREAGGISETQYF
>TRBV29-1|-|TRBJ2-7|-
TGCAGCGTGCAAGGACAGACCTACGAGCAGTACTTC
CSVQGQTYEQYF
>TRBV28|-|TRBJ1-2|-
TGTGCCAGCAGTCAATACAGGGAGGGAGGCTACACCTTC
CASSQYREGGYTF
>TRBV9|TRBD1|TRBJ1-5|-
TGTGCCAGCAATCGAGAGGGGGCCAACAATCAGCCCCAGCATTTT
CASNREGANNQPQHF
>TRBV28|TRBD1|TRBJ2-7|-
TGTGCCAGCAGTTTGACAGGGATAATGGACGAGCAGTACTTC
CASSLTGIMDEQYF
>TRBV20-1|TRBD1|TRBJ1-5|-
TGCAGTGCTAGAGATAGTAGGACAGGGAATCAGCCCCAGCATTTT
CSARDSRTGNQPQHF
>TRBV20-1|-|TRBJ2-1|-
TGCAGTACGAAGGAGGCGGACTCCTACAATGAGCAGTTCTTC
CSTKEADSYNEQFF
>TRBV19|-|TRBJ2-7|few
TGTGCCAGTAGCGGGTCCTACGAGCAGTACTTC
CASSGSYEQYF
>TRBV28|TRBD1|TRBJ1-4|-
TGTGCCAGCAGATACCCAAGCCGGGACAGTGGTGTTGTTAATGAAAAACTGTTTTTT
CASRYPSRDSGVVNEKLFF
>TRBV5-1|-|TRBJ2-6|once
TGCGCCAGCAGTCGAATGCCTGGGGCCAACGTCCTGACTTTC
CASSRMPGANVLTF
>TRBV5-4|-|TRBJ2-3|-
TGTGCCAGCAGCTTAGGGCGACAGTCGCCCACAGATACGCAGTATTTT
CASSLGRQSPTDTQYF
>TRBV5-4|-|TRBJ2-7|few
TGTGCCAGCACCACGTTGGGTCCTTGGATCTCCTACGAGCAGTACTTC
CASTTLGPWISYEQYF
>TRBV12-3/TRBV12-4|-|TRBJ1-1|-
TGTGCCAGCAGTTTAGCGCAGGGGTACACTGAAGCTTTCTTT
CASSLAQGYTEAFF
>TRBV2|-|TRBJ2-5|-
TGTGCCAGCAGGCTTTATCCGACGGTCCAAGAGACCCAGTACTTC
CASRLYPTVQETQYF
>TRBV21-1|-|TRBJ1-1|-
TGTGCCAGCAGCAACGCAGGGGACGTGAACACTGAAGCTTTCTTT
CASSNAGDVNTEAFF